This T cell receptor beta chain came from a study of blood T cell repertoires in COVID-19. Looking at the study overall: PBMCs, B-cell-depleted T cells, or T cells were the source of the cDNA or gDNA that made up the material.

Using immunoSEQ multiplex PCR, the repertoire was profiled, and TCRdb retains in-frame clones only, with some absent. The profile shows a few hundred thousand clones, 80% to 85% of them singletons. V shed 4 bases and J 7 bases; nucleotides not matched to a gene: 10. From germline, CDR1 is WNHNN and CDR2 SYGVQD (reference sequence). This CDR3 has 16 amino acids. The origin of this receptor is a woman aged 18-29 years with acute or convalescent COVID-19. Sequencing was done on a sample of peripheral blood. The chain recombines TRBV10-1 with TRBJ2-1, with TRBD2 identical over 10 bases. As DNA, the CDR3 is TGCGCCAGCAGTGTGTCTAGCGGGAGTTTGGGTAATGAGCAGTTCTTC. As protein: CASSVSSGSLGNEQFF.